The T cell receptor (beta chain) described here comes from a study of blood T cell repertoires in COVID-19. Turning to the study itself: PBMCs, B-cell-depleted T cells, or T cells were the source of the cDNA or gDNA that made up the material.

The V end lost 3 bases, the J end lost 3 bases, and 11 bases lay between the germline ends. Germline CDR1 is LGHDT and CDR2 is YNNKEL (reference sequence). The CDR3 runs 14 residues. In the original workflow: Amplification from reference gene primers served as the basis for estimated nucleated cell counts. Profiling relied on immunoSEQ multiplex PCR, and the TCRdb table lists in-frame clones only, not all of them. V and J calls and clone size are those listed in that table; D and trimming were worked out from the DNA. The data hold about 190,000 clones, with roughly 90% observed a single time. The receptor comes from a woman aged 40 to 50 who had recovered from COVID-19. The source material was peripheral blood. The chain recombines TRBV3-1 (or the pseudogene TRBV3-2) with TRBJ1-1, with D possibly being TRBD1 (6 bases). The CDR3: CASSQGNRDTEAFF. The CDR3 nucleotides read TGTGCCAGCAGCCAGGGAAACAGGGACACTGAAGCTTTCTTT.